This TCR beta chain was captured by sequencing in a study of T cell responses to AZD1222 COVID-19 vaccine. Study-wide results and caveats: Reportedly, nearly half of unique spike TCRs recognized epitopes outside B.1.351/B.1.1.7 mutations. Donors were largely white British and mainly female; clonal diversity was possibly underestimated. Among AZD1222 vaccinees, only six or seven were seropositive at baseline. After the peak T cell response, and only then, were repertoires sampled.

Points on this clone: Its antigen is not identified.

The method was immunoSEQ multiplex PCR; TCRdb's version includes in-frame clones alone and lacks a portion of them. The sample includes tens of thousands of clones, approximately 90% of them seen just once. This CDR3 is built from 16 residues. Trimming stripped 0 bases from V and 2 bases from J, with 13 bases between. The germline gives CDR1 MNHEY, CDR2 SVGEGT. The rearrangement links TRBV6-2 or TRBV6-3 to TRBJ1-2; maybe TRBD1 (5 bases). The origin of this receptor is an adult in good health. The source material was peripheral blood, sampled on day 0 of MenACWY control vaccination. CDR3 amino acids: CASSYSGGGSNYGYTF. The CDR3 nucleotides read TGTGCCAGCAGTTACTCGGGCGGGGGATCGAACTATGGCTACACCTTC.